What follows are 5 T cell receptor beta chains derived from one specimen sequenced in a study of a mutant IDH1 vaccine in newly diagnosed glioma. The protocol was immunoSEQ multiplex PCR, while the TCRdb copy is restricted to in-frame clones and leaves out a portion. The data contain about 88,000 clones, around 80% of them singletons. Described time point: baseline, week 1 (first vaccination visit). Treatment: pre-vaccination baseline after standard-of-care therapy. Sample: PBMCs, taken from a glioma patient treated with radiotherapy, temozolomide or both. These receptors all stem from a man aged 35 to 55 with glioma. Some clones in this sample may be carry-over from other donors' samples.

This clone was observed once. V gene TRBV6-4 combines with J gene TRBJ2-3; D possibly corresponds to TRBD1 (5 bases). From germline, CDR1 is MRHNA and CDR2 SNTAGT. V gave up 2 bases and J gave up 3 bases, with 12 bases separating them. The CDR3 is made up of 15 amino acids. CDR3 region: CASSDRPSGTDTQYF. The DNA for the CDR3 is TGTGCCAGCAGTGACCGGCCGTCAGGGACAGATACGCAGTATTTT.

J is TRBJ2-3 and V is TRBV10-3, with D perhaps TRBD2 (6 bases). From germline, CDR1 is ENHRY and CDR2 SYGVKD. Trimming stripped 4 bases from V and 0 bases from J, with 14 bases between. This CDR3 contains 16 residues. CDR3 in DNA: TGTGCCATCAGTGGGAAGACTAGTGCTAGCACAGATACGCAGTATTTT. Translating it yields CAISGKTSASTDTQYF.

The genes are TRBV27 and TRBJ2-7; D might be TRBD2 (6 bases). CDR3 length equals 14 residues. The V gene's germline CDR1 is MNHEY and CDR2 SMNVEV (reference sequence). V lost 6 bases and J lost 2, with 14 bases in between. This chain's CDR3 is CASREEGYTYEQYF. Here the CDR3 DNA reads TGTGCCAGCAGGGAGGAGGGCTACACCTACGAGCAGTACTTC.

The rearrangement joins TRBV29-1 to TRBJ2-1; 7 bases align to TRBD1. Germline V CDR1 and CDR2: SQVTM, ANQGSEA. The CDR3 has 14 residues. V gave up 3 bases and J gave up 8 bases; unmatched junction bases: 10. CDR3 bases: TGCAGCGTTGACCGACAGGGTACTTACGATGAGCAGTTCTTC. It codes for CSVDRQGTYDEQFF.

The chain links TRBV5-1 to TRBJ1-2; 8 nucleotides line up with TRBD1. The germline V gene encodes CDR1 SGHRS and CDR2 YFSETQ. The V and J ends lost 3 bases and 10 bases, in that order; junction bases with no gene match: 5. This CDR3 is 12 amino acids long. CDR3 DNA sequence: TGCGCCAGCAGCTGGGGACAGGTTGACTACACCTTC. Its protein is CASSWGQVDYTF.